This TCR beta chain is from a study of CD8+ T cells in alopecia areata. At the level of the study: Oral tofacitinib (5 to 10 mg twice daily) was administered to treated patients. The study's findings and limits: Mice gave a clearer picture of TCR sharing than patients did, possibly for HLA-related reasons. Treatment with tofacitinib significantly lowered scalp clonality and reduced expanded CD8+ clones among the top 100.

CDR1 SGHTS and CDR2 YDEGEE come from the germline V gene. The length of the CDR3 is 19 residues. V lost 0 bases to trimming and J lost 0 bases; unmatched junction nucleotides: 9. Treatment in this sample: oral pan-JAK inhibitor, 5-10 mg twice daily. Sequencing used cDNA as its template, made by extracting RNA and reverse transcribing it. Assay: immunoSEQ multiplex PCR; the TCRdb copy retains only in-frame clones and omits some. This sample yields about 140,000 clones, of which about 88% are seen a single time; about 13% belongs to the top ten. This clone has a handful of counts. Its antigen is not known.

The sequence was collected from a human donor with alopecia areata. The chain employs TRBV5-8 and TRBJ2-1; TRBD2 matches 10 bases. The sequencing here drew on CD8+ T cells sorted from blood, taken at week 4, from a patient treated with tofacitinib. CDR3 residues: CASSLETSGTKYSYNEQFF. The CDR3 DNA follows: TGTGCCAGCAGCTTGGAAACTAGCGGGACGAAATACTCCTACAATGAGCAGTTCTTC.